These 32 T cell receptor beta chains came from one sample sequenced in a study of T cells in women clearing cervical HPV infection. The protocol was immunoSEQ multiplex PCR, while the TCRdb copy is restricted to in-frame clones and leaves out a portion. The sample table sets out approximately 35,000 clones. The sequenced sample was blood buffy coat. Receptor source: a woman aged 18 to 69 with a cervical HPV16 infection that either progressed to CIN3+ or cleared (not recorded which).

With respect to this clone: The read ends 3 residues early relative to the CDR3; the germline J gene fills the gap. The rearrangement joins TRBV10-3 to TRBJ2-3; D unclear. CDR3 length: 12 amino acids. Germline-derived CDR1 and CDR2 are ENHRY and SYGVKD. Trimming shortened V by 8 bases and J by 4 bases, and 10 bases separated the two germline ends. CDR3 residues: CAISISPDTQYF. CDR3 DNA (partial): TGTGCCATCTCGATTAGCCCAGATACG.

As concerns this clone: The read falls 3 residues short of the CDR3 end, and the missing part is taken from the germline J gene. V usage is TRBV13 and J usage is TRBJ2-5; TRBD2 aligns across 9 bases. After removal of 7 bases from V and 5 bases from J, the junction contained 8 bases not matched to a gene. This CDR3 region has 14 residues. CDR1 is PRHDT and CDR2 is FYEKMQ in the germline V gene (reference sequence). The CDR3 DNA, read in part, is TGTGCCAGCACCCGAAGCGGGGGGAGCGAGACC. Translated: CASTRSGGSET. The full CDR3 protein reads CASTRSGGSETQYF.

Details on this clone: The CDR3 extends 3 residues past the end of the read, so its final part is completed from the germline J gene. V and J are TRBV7-9 and TRBJ2-7; tentative D call: TRBD2 (7 bases). CDR1 SEHNR and CDR2 FQNEAQ come from the germline V gene (reference sequence). The CDR3 is made up of 13 amino acids. V was clipped by 7 bases and J by 5 bases, with 15 bases between them. Partial CDR3 DNA: TGTGCCAGCAACGGGGGGCTCGGGGACGAG. This gives the protein CASNGGLGDE. The entire CDR3 protein is CASNGGLGDEQYF.

Points on this clone: The read halts 3 residues ahead of the CDR3 end, with the missing end drawn from the germline J gene. V usage is TRBV19 and J usage is TRBJ1-2; 8 bases map to TRBD1. The CDR3 spans 13 residues. Germline values: CDR1 LNHDA, CDR2 SQIVND (reference sequence). CDR3 protein: CASSAGQAYDYTF. The covered CDR3 bases are TGTGCCAGTAGTGCGGGACAGGCCTACGAC.

In regard to this clone: The read terminates 3 residues ahead of where the CDR3 ends, so the germline J gene completes it. The gene calls are TRBV3-1 (or the pseudogene TRBV3-2) and TRBJ1-2; D is unresolved. The CDR3 runs 15 residues. Germline lookup yields CDR1 LGHDT and CDR2 YNNKEL (reference sequence). Trimming cost V 1 base and J 2 bases, with 11 bases left between them. The DNA read from the CDR3 is TGTGCCAGCAGCCAAGCCCGAGGTTCCAACTATGGC. Encoded protein: CASSQARGSNYG. The full CDR3 reads CASSQARGSNYGYTF.

As concerns this clone: The missing CDR3 end, 3 residues past where the read stops, is filled in from the germline J gene. The chain links TRBV29-1 to TRBJ1-1; a weak D match, TRBD1 (6 bases). V lost 4 bases and J 4 bases, leaving 19 bases between the germline ends. The CDR3 has 15 amino acids. Germline V lookup: CDR1 SQVTM, CDR2 ANQGSEA. This chain's CDR3 is CSVVRTVGGGTEAFF. The CDR3 DNA, read in part, is TGCAGCGTTGTCAGGACAGTCGGCGGGGGCACTGAA.

A note on this clone: Sequencing ends 3 residues short of the CDR3 end; the germline J gene provides the rest. This chain joins TRBV20-1 and TRBJ2-7; no clear D. CDR3 size: 13 residues. Trimming shortened V by 2 bases and J by 1 base, and 9 bases separated the two germline ends. From germline, CDR1 is DFQATT and CDR2 SNEGSKA (reference sequence). The covered CDR3 bases are TGCAGTGCTAGAAGTACAGATTCCTACGAG. This sequence encodes CSARSTDSYE. The CDR3 reads in full as CSARSTDSYEQYF.

Details on this clone: The missing CDR3 end, 3 residues past where the read stops, is filled in from the germline J gene. The rearrangement links TRBV19 to TRBJ1-5, with 9 positions matching TRBD1. The CDR3 is made up of 15 amino acids. The germline V gene encodes CDR1 LNHDA and CDR2 SQIVND (reference sequence). Trimming took 7 bases from V and 9 from J; bases not matched to a gene: 13. The CDR3: CASTTGTGSKVPQHF. The covered CDR3 bases are TGTGCCAGTACAACCGGGACAGGGTCCAAGGTGCCC.

Of note for this clone: The CDR3 end falls 3 residues outside the read, so it is completed with the germline J gene. The V gene is TRBV20-1, the J gene TRBJ2-3; 10 bases are shared with TRBD2. The CDR3 is 14 residues long. Germline lookup yields CDR1 DFQATT and CDR2 SNEGSKA (reference sequence). Unmatched junction bases numbered 5, after V lost 6 bases and J lost 2 bases. Incomplete CDR3 DNA: TGCAGTGCCCGAGCGGGGGGGATCACAGATACG. Residues: CSARAGGITDT. The full CDR3 reads CSARAGGITDTQYF.

With respect to this clone: The CDR3 goes on 3 residues after the read ends, and that part is filled in from the germline J gene. The V gene is TRBV5-6, the J gene TRBJ1-1; 9 positions agree with TRBD1. This CDR3 has 14 amino acids. Germline CDR1 is SGHDT and CDR2 is YYEEEE. Here the CDR3 reads CASSLGETGGIAFF. The CDR3 DNA, read in part, is TGTGCCAGCAGCTTGGGCGAGACAGGGGGAATA.

Worth noting for this clone: The sequenced fragment ends 3 residues before the CDR3 boundary, so the rest is inferred from the germline J gene. This chain uses TRBV13 with TRBJ2-2; 7 bases line up with TRBD1. V trimming: 4 bases; J trimming: 2 bases; junction bases outside the gene matches: 7. In germline, CDR1 is PRHDT, CDR2 FYEKMQ (reference sequence). This CDR3 contains 16 residues. CDR3: CASSSRDRFNTGELFF. The CDR3 bases that were read are TGTGCCAGCAGCTCCAGGGACAGATTCAACACCGGGGAG. The variable domain in full, completed from reference TRBV13 and TRBJ2-2, reads AAGVIQSPRHLIKEKRETATLKCYPIPRHDTVYWYQQGPGQDPQFLISFYEKMQSDKGSIPDRFSAQQFSDYHSELNMSSLELGDSALYFCASSSRDRFNTGELFFGEGSRLTVL.

As concerns this clone: From the germline J gene comes the end of the CDR3, since the read stops 3 residues before it. The rearrangement joins TRBV6-1 to TRBJ1-1; D perhaps matches TRBD1 (5 bases). Germline CDR1 reads MNHNS; CDR2 reads SASEGT. This CDR3 spans 14 amino acids. Trimming pared 2 bases from V and 5 bases from J, leaving 12 bases between. The covered CDR3 bases are TGTGCCAGCAGTGAACCAGGGTCTGCGACTGAA. Protein sequence: CASSEPGSATE. The whole CDR3 sequence is CASSEPGSATEAFF.

Concerning this clone: The read terminates 3 residues ahead of where the CDR3 ends, so the germline J gene completes it. This sample includes further DNA sequences coding for the same CDR3. The rearrangement joins TRBV20-1 to TRBJ2-3; D ambiguous. The CDR3 length is 13 residues. Germline assignment: CDR1 DFQATT and CDR2 SNEGSKA (reference sequence). Trimming removed 0 bases from V and 5 bases from J, with 9 bases in between. The CDR3 sequence is CSARDLLVDTQYF. Partial CDR3 DNA: TGCAGTGCTAGAGATCTACTGGTAGATACG.

In regard to this clone: The read ends 3 residues before the CDR3 terminus; that terminus is restored from the germline J gene. This chain links TRBV7-9 with TRBJ1-1; D might be TRBD1 (5 bases). This CDR3 contains 13 residues. V was trimmed by 1 base and J by 7 bases, leaving 10 bases between them. Germline V lookup: CDR1 SEHNR, CDR2 FQNEAQ (reference sequence). CDR3 amino acids: CASSLGQGSEAFF. The sequenced CDR3 bases are TGTGCCAGCAGCTTAGGTCAGGGAAGTGAA.

As for this clone: The read gets to within 3 residues of the CDR3 end, and the germline J gene fills in the rest. The chain uses TRBV7-8 and TRBJ2-3; D perhaps matches TRBD2 (6 bases). The CDR3 is made up of 14 amino acids. The germline gives CDR1 SGHVS, CDR2 FQNEAQ. The CDR3 sequence: CASSPTGTQETQYF. Incomplete CDR3 DNA: TGTGCCAGCAGCCCCACCGGGACTCAGGAGACG.

Comment on this clone: The CDR3 goes on 3 residues after the read ends, and that part is filled in from the germline J gene. The rearrangement links TRBV20-1 to TRBJ1-1, with D possibly matching TRBD1 (6 bases). Germline values: CDR1 DFQATT, CDR2 SNEGSKA (reference sequence). The CDR3 consists of 13 residues. V lost 4 bases and J 4 bases, leaving 13 bases between the germline ends. Partial CDR3 DNA: TGCAGTGCTATACAGGGCGCCCCCACTGAA. Its protein product is CSAIQGAPTE. The complete CDR3 reads CSAIQGAPTEAFF.

Turning to this clone: The read terminates 3 residues before the CDR3 end, so the remaining end is supplied by the germline J gene. This chain uses TRBV7-2 with TRBJ1-5; TRBD1 agrees at 7 bases. The CDR3 totals 13 residues. V shed 6 bases, J shed 4 bases, and the junction held 3 bases outside the gene matches. CDR1 and CDR2 from the germline V gene are SGHTA and FQGNSA. The CDR3 bases that were read are TGTGCCAGCAGTTTACAGGGGAATCAGCCC. Translating gives CASSLQGNQP. The full CDR3 reads CASSLQGNQPQHF.

Note on this clone: The read halts 3 residues ahead of the CDR3 end, with the missing end drawn from the germline J gene. The rearrangement uses TRBV7-8 and TRBJ2-1, with D possibly matching TRBD2 (5 bases). The CDR3 has 13 residues. Germline values: CDR1 SGHVS, CDR2 FQNEAQ. Trimming took off 9 bases at V and 7 bases at J, with 16 bases between the two ends. CDR3 protein: CASRGWGVNEQFF. CDR3 DNA (partial): TGTGCCAGTCGCGGGTGGGGTGTTAATGAG.

On this clone: The read terminates 3 residues before the CDR3 end, so the remaining end is supplied by the germline J gene. V is TRBV20-1 and J is TRBJ2-2; possible D gene TRBD1, 5 bases. This CDR3 has 14 residues. Germline V gene sequence: CDR1 DFQATT, CDR2 SNEGSKA (reference sequence). CDR3 amino acids: CSARTDRDNSPLFF. The DNA read from the CDR3 is TGCAGTGCCCGAACCGACAGAGATAATTCACCG.

Comment on this clone: Read data end 3 residues before the CDR3 end; the end is taken from the germline J gene. V and J are TRBV5-4 and TRBJ1-4, with a possible D match to TRBD1 (6 bases). Per germline, CDR1 SGHNT and CDR2 YYREEE (reference sequence). V dropped 4 bases and J dropped 8 bases, with 18 bases sitting between them. The CDR3 extends over 15 amino acids. The part of the CDR3 DNA that was read is TGTGCCAGCAGCCAGGGGCATTCGGAGGAGGAAAAA. This translates into CASSQGHSEEEK. The entire CDR3 is CASSQGHSEEEKLFF.

A word on this clone: The DNA ends 3 residues before the CDR3 does, and the rest of the CDR3 is filled in from the germline J gene. This chain links TRBV19 with TRBJ1-2; 7 nucleotides agree with TRBD1. Looked up from germline, CDR1 is LNHDA and CDR2 is SQIVND (reference sequence). CDR3 size: 16 residues. CDR3 protein: CASSPFLGTAGDTYTF. The sequenced CDR3 bases are TGTGCCAGTAGTCCCTTCCTTGGGACAGCTGGCGATACC.

Turning to this clone: The CDR3 end lies 3 residues beyond the end of the read and is filled in from the germline J gene. This sequence joins TRBV6-1 and TRBJ1-4; tentative D call: TRBD1 (5 bases). The germline gives CDR1 MNHNS, CDR2 SASEGT. There are 16 residues in the CDR3. CDR3 sequence: CASSGGGVGSYSPLFF. Incomplete CDR3 DNA: TGTGCCAGCAGTGGGGGGGGTGTCGGTTCTTATTCACCA.

A remark on this clone: The read is 3 residues too short to cover the CDR3 end, so that end is filled in from the germline J gene. The chain combines TRBV7-3 with TRBJ2-1, with TRBD2 identical over 9 bases. CDR3 length equals 15 residues. V lost 4 bases and J lost 4; bases outside the gene matches: 5. In germline, CDR1 is SGHTA, CDR2 FQGTGA. This chain's CDR3 is CASSSSGGPYNEQFF. The CDR3 bases that were read are TGTGCCAGCAGCTCGAGCGGGGGGCCGTACAATGAG.

Concerning this clone itself: With the read ending 3 residues before the CDR3 end, the germline J gene is used to fill in that end. This chain links TRBV5-6 with TRBJ2-7, with a weak D call TRBD1 (6 bases). The length of the CDR3 is 13 residues. The germline gives CDR1 SGHDT, CDR2 YYEEEE. V was pared by 4 bases and J by 2 bases, with 10 bases between. CDR3 protein: CASSHGTTYEQYF. CDR3 DNA, as far as it was read: TGTGCCAGCAGCCACGGGACAACCTACGAG.

Of note for this clone: The sequenced fragment ends 3 residues before the CDR3 boundary, so the rest is inferred from the germline J gene. This sequence joins TRBV7-8 and TRBJ1-6; D uncertain. Per germline, CDR1 SGHVS and CDR2 FQNEAQ. The CDR3 spans 13 residues. V dropped 3 bases and J dropped 8 bases, with 8 bases sitting between them. The CDR3: CASSFDGDSPLHF. The part of the CDR3 DNA that was read is TGTGCCAGCAGCTTTGACGGGGATTCACCC. The variable domain in full, with the rest retrieved from reference TRBV7-8 and TRBJ1-6, is GAGVSQSPRYKVAKRGQDVALRCDPISGHVSLFWYQQALGQGPEFLTYFQNEAQLDKSGLPSDRFFAERPEGSVSTLKIQRTQQEDSAVYLCASSFDGDSPLHFGNGTRLTVT.

In regard to this clone: The CDR3 end lies 3 residues beyond the end of the read and is filled in from the germline J gene. The chain couples TRBV7-9 to TRBJ1-5, with D possibly being TRBD1 (5 bases). Trimming shortened V by 2 bases and J by 3 bases, and 8 bases separated the two germline ends. The CDR3 is 14 amino acids. Germline V lookup: CDR1 SEHNR, CDR2 FQNEAQ (reference sequence). This CDR3 reads CASSLKGINQPQHF. CDR3 DNA (partial): TGTGCCAGCAGCTTAAAGGGGATCAATCAGCCC.

Of note for this clone: Read coverage stops 3 residues before the CDR3 terminus; the germline J gene supplies the remainder. This chain links TRBV7-9 with TRBJ2-2; D gene unclear. Trimming shortened V by 4 bases and J by 10 bases, and 10 bases separated the two germline ends. Germline V gene lookup returns CDR1 SEHNR and CDR2 FQNEAQ (reference sequence). The CDR3 spans 12 residues. Incomplete CDR3 DNA: TGTGCCAGCAGCTCCCCCATGTCGGAG. Residues: CASSSPMSE. The CDR3, in full, reads CASSSPMSELFF.

As concerns this clone: The CDR3 end is not reached by the read, which stops 3 residues before it; the germline J gene fills it in. The gene calls are TRBV23-1 and TRBJ1-6; 10 bases line up with TRBD1. TRBV23-1 is labeled an ORF, and its function is uncertain. Unmatched junction bases numbered 8, after V lost 10 bases and J lost 8 bases. The CDR3 has 14 amino acids. CDR3 protein: CATVGDRGYSPLHF. Partial CDR3 DNA: TGCGCCACGGTGGGGGACAGGGGATATTCACCC.

As regards this clone: The observed sequence ends 3 residues before the CDR3 terminus, with the missing tail filled in from the germline J gene. The rearrangement links TRBV6-1 to TRBJ2-3, with TRBD2 identical over 14 bases. CDR1 and CDR2 from the germline V gene are MNHNS and SASEGT. The trim removed 2 bases at V and 3 bases at J, leaving 7 bases unmatched. The CDR3 loop spans 18 amino acids. CDR3 region: CASSELLGLAGGTDTQYF. The sequenced CDR3 bases are TGTGCCAGCAGTGAACTTCTCGGACTAGCGGGGGGTACAGATACG.

Note on this clone: The read comes to an end 3 residues before the CDR3 does, leaving the germline J gene to fill in the end. V usage is TRBV7-6 and J usage is TRBJ2-7; 10 bases map to TRBD2. Germline lookup yields CDR1 SGHVS and CDR2 FNYEAQ. Trimming cost V 5 bases and J 2 bases; bases outside gene matches: 9. This CDR3 is 16 amino acids long. CDR3 protein: CASSRRRTSGPYEQYF. The covered CDR3 bases are TGTGCCAGCAGCCGACGTAGGACTAGCGGCCCCTACGAG.

The covered CDR3 bases are TGTGCCAGCAGCCGGGACAGGGTCAACTATGGC. This translates into CASSRDRVNYG. The CDR3 in its entirety is CASSRDRVNYGYTF. The rearrangement links TRBV5-6 to TRBJ1-2; 9 bases align to TRBD1. The read ends 3 residues before the CDR3 terminus; that terminus is restored from the germline J gene. The V gene end was trimmed by 4 bases and the J gene end by 2 bases; junction bases not matched to a gene: 3. Germline CDR1 is SGHDT and CDR2 is YYEEEE. The length of the CDR3 is 14 residues. Full variable domain (missing parts from reference TRBV5-6 and TRBJ1-2): DAGVTQSPTHLIKTRGQQVTLRCSPKSGHDTVSWYQQALGQGPQFIFQYYEEEERQRGNFPDRFSGHQFPNYSSELNVNALLLGDSALYLCASSRDRVNYGYTFGSGTRLTVV.

Points on this clone: Sequencing ends 3 residues short of the CDR3 end; the germline J gene provides the rest. The genes are TRBV5-6 and TRBJ2-5; D unresolved. V was pared by 1 base and J by 2 bases, with 6 bases between. The CDR3 consists of 13 residues. In germline, CDR1 is SGHDT, CDR2 YYEEEE. The CDR3 DNA, read in part, is TGTGCCAGCAGCTTGTCAGTTCAAGAGACC. It encodes CASSLSVQET. The CDR3 in its entirety is CASSLSVQETQYF. Complete variable domain (other parts from reference TRBV5-6 and TRBJ2-5): DAGVTQSPTHLIKTRGQQVTLRCSPKSGHDTVSWYQQALGQGPQFIFQYYEEEERQRGNFPDRFSGHQFPNYSSELNVNALLLGDSALYLCASSLSVQETQYFGPGTRLLVL.